The sequence of this T cell receptor beta chain was determined in a study of radiation and T cells in renal cell carcinoma. Study background: Nephrectomy followed 15 Gy stereotactic body radiation by 4 weeks. Overall study results and limits: Without pretreatment biopsies, baseline tumor clonotype presence was undetermined.

Time point in this sample: baseline pretreatment blood. The treatment here: 15 Gy SBRT to primary tumor, nephrectomy 4 weeks later. The patient's renal cell carcinoma had clear cell pathology. Note on this clone: Antigen specificity is unknown.

Profiling relied on immunoSEQ multiplex PCR, and the TCRdb table lists in-frame clones only, not all of them. The sample has 130,000 or so clones, over 80% seen once. The sequence derives from a woman between 50 and 59 years old with renal cell carcinoma. Material: blood, obtained from a patient whose treatment included radiotherapy and nephrectomy.

The CDR3 is CASRADPGNTIYF. In nucleotides, the CDR3 is TGCGCCAGCAGGGCAGATCCTGGAAACACCATATATTTT. The chain joins TRBV5-1 to TRBJ1-3; D uncertain. Germline CDR1 SGHRS, CDR2 YFSETQ. This CDR3 comprises 13 residues. Trimming pared 5 bases from V and 2 bases from J, leaving 8 bases between.